This passage covers 22 T cell receptor beta chains from one sample sequenced in a study of tissue T cells after allogeneic stem cell transplantation (dated by TCRdb to between 2021 and 2024). Libraries were constructed by the immunoSEQ multiplex PCR assay. TCRdb carries this immuneACCESS record with in-frame sequences only. Its versions omit some clonotypes, under half of them owing to an unresolved V gene in the studies checked, with the rest unexplained. This sample comprises tens of thousands of clones, roughly 72% of them detected only once. Roughly 0.61% of the sample is in the top ten clones. Specimen: spleen. The source of these receptors is a female BALB/c mouse in good health. For this strain, the MHC haplotype is H2-d.

Comments on this clone: Gene and germline names: mouse. Coverage ceases 1 residue before the CDR3 finishes, and the germline J gene fills in the end. The gene calls are TRBV16 and TRBJ1-4, with D unresolved. Germline loops: CDR1 SGHSA, CDR2 FRNQAP. With 3 bases removed from V and 4 bases from J, the gap between germline ends came to 6 bases. The CDR3 runs 13 residues. The CDR3 here is CASSLTINERLFF. CDR3 DNA (partial): TGTGCAAGCAGCTTGACAATCAACGAAAGATTATTT. The variable domain in full, with the rest retrieved from reference TRBV16 and TRBJ1-4, is NAGVIQTPRHKVTGKGQEATLWCEPISGHSAVFWYRQTIVQGLEFLTYFRNQAPIDDSGMPKERFSAQMPNQSHSTLKIQSTQPQDSAVYLCASSLTINERLFFGHGTKLSVL.

As regards this clone: Gene labels here are mouse ones. Read data end 1 residue before the CDR3 end; the end is taken from the germline J gene. The rearrangement uses TRBV31 and TRBJ1-5, with D possibly TRBD1 on 6 matching bases. This CDR3 region has 14 residues. Germline V gives CDR1 GKSSPN, CDR2 SITVG. Deletions cut 0 bases from V and 2 bases from J, with 8 bases between. The CDR3 bases that were read are TGTGCCTGGAGTCTACAGGGAGACAACCAGGCTCCGCTT. Translation: CAWSLQGDNQAPL. The CDR3, in full, reads CAWSLQGDNQAPLF.

Notes on this clone: The gene names given are mouse names. The CDR3 end lies 1 residue beyond the end of the read and is filled in from the germline J gene. The chain employs TRBV29 and TRBJ2-4, with TRBD2 matching 10 bases. The CDR3 runs 15 residues. V was clipped by 4 bases and J by 5 bases; unmatched bases: 6. Germline V CDR1 and CDR2: MSHET, SYDVDS. The CDR3 reads CASSSATGGTNTLYF. The CDR3 DNA, read in part, is TGTGCTAGCAGTTCCGCGACTGGGGGGACAAACACCTTGTAC.

For this clone: Mouse germline and gene names are used. The CDR3 end falls 1 residue outside the read, so it is completed with the germline J gene. The rearrangement joins TRBV13-3 to TRBJ1-1; 7 positions agree with TRBD1. V was pared by 4 bases and J by 3 bases, with 3 bases of the junction left unmatched. Germline V lookup: CDR1 NNHDY, CDR2 SYVADS. The CDR3 is 13 residues long. The CDR3 here is CASSSTGDTEVFF. Incomplete CDR3 DNA: TGTGCCAGCAGTTCCACAGGGGACACAGAAGTCTTC.

This clone has only one observation. Genes and germline are mouse. The CDR3 is cut off 1 residue early in the read; its end comes from the germline J gene. The genes are TRBV13-1 and TRBJ1-1; weak D call: TRBD1 (6 bases). CDR1 and CDR2 from the germline V gene are NSHNY and SYGAGN. V lost 7 bases to trimming and J lost 1 base, with 8 bases between them. The CDR3 length is 12 residues. CDR3 loop: CASSTGNTEVFF. Partial CDR3 DNA: TGTGCCAGCTCGACAGGGAACACAGAAGTCTTC.

Points on this clone: Genes and germline are mouse. Read sequence stops 1 residue before the CDR3 end, and the germline J gene provides the missing end. V gene TRBV13-2 combines with J gene TRBJ1-2; D unresolved. This CDR3 is built from 13 residues. In germline, CDR1 is NNHNN, CDR2 SYGAGS (reference sequence). The ends were cut back, 5 bases at V and 0 bases at J, with 8 bases in the middle. Incomplete CDR3 DNA: TGTGCCAGCGGCCTACAGCCAAACTCCGACTACACC. It translates to CASGLQPNSDYT. The CDR3 in its entirety is CASGLQPNSDYTF.

On this clone itself: Gene names denote mouse genes. The read ends 1 residue early relative to the CDR3; the germline J gene fills the gap. This sequence joins TRBV31 and TRBJ2-2; D unresolved. This CDR3 has 12 amino acids. CDR1 and CDR2 from the germline V gene are GKSSPN and SITVG. Trimming left V 0 bases short and J 4 bases short, with 3 bases between. The CDR3 loop reads CAWSLGTGQLYF. Partial CDR3 DNA: TGTGCCTGGAGTCTGGGCACCGGGCAGCTCTAC.

With regard to this clone: Genes and germline are mouse. The read falls 1 residue short of the CDR3 end, and the missing part is taken from the germline J gene. The rearrangement joins TRBV31 to TRBJ1-4; the D is unclear. The CDR3 is 12 amino acids. The germline V gene has CDR1 GKSSPN and CDR2 SITVG. Trimming removed 0 bases from V and 6 bases from J, with 5 bases in between. The CDR3: CAWSLGHERLFF. The CDR3 DNA, read in part, is TGTGCCTGGAGTCTAGGGCACGAAAGATTATTT.

As to this clone: All gene names here are mouse names. The read terminates 1 residue ahead of where the CDR3 ends, so the germline J gene completes it. V usage is TRBV19 and J usage is TRBJ1-4; TRBD1 aligns across 12 bases. The germline V gene has CDR1 FNHDT and CDR2 SITEND (reference sequence). V gave up 2 bases and J gave up 3 bases; unmatched junction bases: 2. The CDR3 is 16 residues long. The covered CDR3 bases are TGTGCCAGCAGTATGGGGACAGGGGGCGCCAACGAAAGATTATTT. It is translated as CASSMGTGGANERLF. The CDR3 in its entirety is CASSMGTGGANERLFF.

The sample holds one count of this clone. Gene names refer to mouse genes. Partial CDR3 DNA: TGTGCTAGCAAAGACACCCAGTAC. The encoded protein is CASKDTQY. The complete CDR3 protein is CASKDTQYF. V and J are TRBV29 and TRBJ2-5, with unresolved D. The read ends 1 residue early relative to the CDR3; the germline J gene fills the gap. Trimming pared 7 bases from V and 4 bases from J, leaving 0 bases between. Germline V gene sequence: CDR1 MSHET, CDR2 SYDVDS. The CDR3 loop spans 9 amino acids. Full variable domain (outside the CDR3, taken from reference TRBV29 and TRBJ2-5): DMKVTQMPRYLIKRMGENVLLECGQDMSHETMYWYRQDPGLGLQLIYISYDVDSNSEGDIPKGYRVSRKKREHFSLILDSAKTNQTSVYFCASKDTQYFGPGTRLLVL.

Regarding this clone: Gene names are mouse gene names. The DNA ends 1 residue before the CDR3 does, and the rest of the CDR3 is filled in from the germline J gene. The chain employs TRBV30 and TRBJ1-2, with D possibly matching TRBD1 (6 bases). Germline V gene data show CDR1 as SQVVS and CDR2 as ANEGSEA. There are 13 residues in the CDR3. Trimming left V 3 bases short and J 2 bases short, with 10 bases between. CDR3 bases read: TGTAGTTCTAGGGGCAGGGGTAACTCCGACTACACC. Encoded protein: CSSRGRGNSDYT. The CDR3 in full is CSSRGRGNSDYTF. Combining the CDR3 with reference TRBV30 and TRBJ1-2 gives the whole variable domain SVLLYQKPNRDICQSGTSLKIQCVADSQVVSMFWYQQFQEQSLMLMATANEGSEATYESGFTKDKFPISRPNLTFSTLTVNNARPGDSSIYFCSSRGRGNSDYTFGSGTRLLVI.

With respect to this clone: Gene labels here are mouse ones. The read comes to an end 1 residue before the CDR3 does, leaving the germline J gene to fill in the end. The chain uses TRBV5 and TRBJ1-1; D is unclear. Germline values: CDR1 LGHNA, CDR2 YNLKQL (reference sequence). Trimming took off 1 base at V and 5 bases at J, with 2 bases between the two ends. The CDR3 is made up of 11 amino acids. The CDR3 region is CASSQGTEVFF. CDR3 DNA (partial): TGTGCCAGCAGCCAAGGGACAGAAGTCTTC.

With regard to this clone: The germline and genes are mouse ones. The read is 1 residue too short to cover the CDR3 end, so that end is filled in from the germline J gene. This chain links TRBV20 with TRBJ2-7, with 8 bases that match TRBD1. This CDR3 has 13 residues. Germline values: CDR1 GFQATS, CDR2 STVNSAI. V trimming: 3 bases; J trimming: 0 bases; junction bases outside the gene matches: 1. CDR3 sequence reads: CGARGQGSYEQYF. The sequenced part of the CDR3 DNA is TGTGGTGCTAGAGGACAGGGCTCCTATGAACAGTAC.

To note about this clone: Gene names are mouse gene names. The sequenced fragment ends 1 residue before the CDR3 boundary, so the rest is inferred from the germline J gene. The chain recombines TRBV13-1 with TRBJ1-2; TRBD1 matches at 8 bases. The CDR3 consists of 14 residues. Germline V lookup: CDR1 NSHNY, CDR2 SYGAGN. V lost 0 bases, J lost 2 bases, and 0 bases stayed unmatched. The CDR3 reads CASSDGQGNSDYTF. The covered CDR3 bases are TGTGCCAGCAGTGATGGACAGGGGAACTCCGACTACACC.

About this clone itself: Mouse names are used for the genes. From the germline J gene comes the end of the CDR3, since the read stops 1 residue before it. J is TRBJ2-7 and V is TRBV19, with 9 bases identical to TRBD2. The germline CDR1 and CDR2 sequences are FNHDT and SITEND (reference sequence). Losses at the gene ends were 2 bases for V and 4 bases for J; bases not matched to a gene: 4. This CDR3 comprises 14 residues. CDR3 DNA, as far as it was read: TGTGCCAGCAGTATTACACTGGGGGGATATGAACAGTAC. Its protein is CASSITLGGYEQY. The CDR3 as a whole reads CASSITLGGYEQYF.

This clone was counted between two and nine times. Mouse gene names and germline throughout. Read data end 1 residue before the CDR3 end; the end is taken from the germline J gene. The chain carries TRBV13-3 and TRBJ2-7; 9 nucleotides match TRBD1. CDR3 length equals 13 residues. J lost 7 bases, V lost 3 bases, and 5 bases had no gene match. Germline assignment: CDR1 NNHDY and CDR2 SYVADS. The part of the CDR3 DNA that was read is TGTGCCAGCAGTGTGGACAGGGGAGGAGAACAGTAC. Translating it yields CASSVDRGGEQY. The complete CDR3 reads CASSVDRGGEQYF.

In the case of this clone: Mouse gene names and germline throughout. With the read ending 1 residue before the CDR3 end, the germline J gene is used to fill in that end. The chain carries TRBV13-2 and TRBJ2-5; TRBD2 matches at 14 bases. The CDR3 is 16 residues long. V shed 0 bases, J shed 8 bases, and the junction held 5 bases outside the gene matches. Germline V gives CDR1 NNHNN, CDR2 SYGAGS (reference sequence). The CDR3 protein is CASGDGDWGGAGTQYF. The DNA read from the CDR3 is TGTGCCAGCGGTGATGGGGACTGGGGGGGCGCCGGCACCCAGTAC.

This clone has just one count. Gene names and germline refer to mouse. The read ends 1 residue before the CDR3 terminus; that terminus is restored from the germline J gene. The rearrangement uses TRBV5 and TRBJ1-6, with D possibly TRBD1 on 5 matching bases. TRBJ1-6 is flagged as an ORF with uncertain function. Per the germline V gene, CDR1 is LGHNA and CDR2 is YNLKQL (reference sequence). V shed 3 bases and J shed 2 bases, with 8 bases lying between them. The CDR3 has 15 amino acids. The CDR3 reads CASSHQGTYNSPLYF. CDR3 DNA (partial): TGTGCCAGCAGCCATCAGGGTACCTATAATTCGCCCCTCTAC.

This clone appeared once. The junction and the germline gene differ at one end; a read error may be behind it. Any gene name here is a mouse gene name. CDR3 residues: CASSDAGLGGYEQYF. The CDR3 bases that were read are TGTGCCAGCAGTGATGCAGGACTGGGGGGCTATGAACAGTAC. This chain uses TRBV13-2 with TRBJ2-7; TRBD2 agrees at 11 bases. From the germline J gene comes the end of the CDR3, since the read stops 1 residue before it. In germline, CDR1 is NNHNN, CDR2 SYGAGS (reference sequence). This CDR3 has 15 amino acids.

In the case of this clone: Gene names denote mouse genes. The CDR3 end lies 1 residue beyond the end of the read and is filled in from the germline J gene. This chain connects TRBV13-1 to TRBJ1-1, with D uncertain. This CDR3 has 11 amino acids. V lost 1 base and J 4 bases, leaving 2 bases between the germline ends. Germline V gene data show CDR1 as NSHNY and CDR2 as SYGAGN. CDR3 amino acids: CASSDSTEVFF. CDR3 DNA, as far as it was read: TGTGCCAGCAGTGATTCCACAGAAGTCTTC.

To note about this clone: Any gene name here is a mouse gene name. The read is 1 residue too short to cover the CDR3 end, so that end is filled in from the germline J gene. The V call is TRBV1, the J call TRBJ2-7, with TRBD2 matching over 8 bases. The germline V gene has CDR1 NSQYPW and CDR2 LRSPGD (reference sequence). V shed 5 bases and J 0 bases; nucleotides not matched to a gene: 6. CDR3 length: 15 residues. The part of the CDR3 DNA that was read is TGCACCTGCAGTCCGGACTGGGAGAGCTCCTATGAACAGTAC. This gives the protein CTCSPDWESSYEQY. From start to end, the CDR3 is CTCSPDWESSYEQYF.

This clone has a handful of counts. Here the gene names and germline are mouse. The read comes to an end 1 residue before the CDR3 does, leaving the germline J gene to fill in the end. The chain couples TRBV13-2 to TRBJ2-7, with 8 bases lining up with TRBD2. CDR1 is NNHNN, CDR2 SYGAGS, per germline (reference sequence). The CDR3 contains 16 residues. V lost 2 bases, J lost 0 bases, and 7 bases stayed unmatched. The CDR3 spells CASGDPLGGSSYEQYF. The covered CDR3 bases are TGTGCCAGCGGTGACCCTCTGGGGGGCAGCTCCTATGAACAGTAC.